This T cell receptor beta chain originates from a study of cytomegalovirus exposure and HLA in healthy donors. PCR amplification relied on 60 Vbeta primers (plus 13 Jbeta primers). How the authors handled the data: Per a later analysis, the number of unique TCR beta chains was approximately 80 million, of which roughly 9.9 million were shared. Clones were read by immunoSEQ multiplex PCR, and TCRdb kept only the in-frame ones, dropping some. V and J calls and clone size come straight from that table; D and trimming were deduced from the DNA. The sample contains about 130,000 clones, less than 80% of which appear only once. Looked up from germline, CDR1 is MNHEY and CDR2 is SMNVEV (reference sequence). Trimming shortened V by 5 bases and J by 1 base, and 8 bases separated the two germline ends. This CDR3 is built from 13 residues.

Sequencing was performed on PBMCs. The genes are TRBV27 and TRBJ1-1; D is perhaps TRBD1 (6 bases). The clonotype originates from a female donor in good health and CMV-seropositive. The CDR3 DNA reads TGTGCCAGCAGTCCGACAGGGAACACTGAAGCTTTCTTT. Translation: CASSPTGNTEAFF.